This entry lists 12 T cell receptor beta chains sequenced from one sample in a study of beta chain features in type 1 diabetes. TCRB transcripts that were expressed got sequenced, as all of the isolated RNA had been reverse transcribed. The method was immunoSEQ multiplex PCR; TCRdb's version includes in-frame clones alone and lacks a portion of them. Seen here are fewer than 150,000 clones, less than 9% observed once, and the top ten hold roughly 1.5%. The material sequenced was central memory CD4+ T cells from blood. These receptors all come from a woman in her twenties or thirties in good health.

Turning to this clone: The junction does not match germline at one end; this may be a read error. CDR3 amino acids: CASSRDQETQYF. CDR3 coding DNA: TGTGCTAGCAGTCGGGACCAAGAGACCCAGTACTTC. The rearrangement links TRBV7-7 to TRBJ2-5; no definite D call. Germline V CDR1 and CDR2: SSHAT, FNYEAQ (reference sequence). This CDR3 is built from 12 residues.

A few counts support this clone. The chain employs TRBV28 and TRBJ2-4; 8 bases align to TRBD1. V lost 3 bases to trimming and J lost 6 bases; unmatched junction nucleotides: 4. The CDR3 loop spans 14 amino acids. Germline V lookup: CDR1 MDHEN, CDR2 SYDVKM. The CDR3 here is CASSFDDRGNIQYF. CDR3 sequence (DNA): TGTGCCAGCAGTTTCGATGACAGGGGAAACATTCAGTACTTC.

The chain carries TRBV7-2 and TRBJ2-5; TRBD2 matches 7 bases. Germline V gene lookup returns CDR1 SGHTA and CDR2 FQGNSA. V lost 1 base to trimming and J lost 4 bases; unmatched junction nucleotides: 6. CDR3 length equals 15 residues. CDR3: CASSLVGREGETQYF. CDR3 coding DNA: TGTGCCAGCAGCTTAGTAGGCAGGGAGGGAGAGACCCAGTACTTC.

This chain connects TRBV7-2 to TRBJ2-1, with 11 bases fitting TRBD2. CDR1 SGHTA and CDR2 FQGNSA come from the germline V gene. V lost 7 bases, J lost 6 bases, and 11 bases stayed unmatched. The length of the CDR3 is 16 residues. CDR3 sequence: CASTRFIAGGGNEQFF. CDR3 DNA: TGTGCCAGCACCCGATTTATAGCGGGAGGGGGCAATGAGCAGTTCTTC.

The chain recombines TRBV7-9 with TRBJ1-2; 12 bases align to TRBD1. Trimming removed 5 bases from V and 9 bases from J; junction bases left unmatched: 13. Germline V gene sequence: CDR1 SEHNR, CDR2 FQNEAQ (reference sequence). The CDR3 has 16 amino acids. The CDR3, as DNA: TGTGCCAGCAGCACATGGCTGGGACAGGGGGCGCGGAGCTACACCTTC. This translates into CASSTWLGQGARSYTF.

This clone showed up just a few times. This chain connects TRBV4-3 to TRBJ2-3; TRBD2 matches 13 bases. The trim removed 1 base at V and 4 bases at J, leaving 11 bases unmatched. Germline-derived CDR1 and CDR2 are LGHNA and YSLEER. The CDR3 contains 19 residues. Written as DNA, the CDR3 is TGCGCCAGCAGCCAAGTTTCTACTAGCGGGAGGGCCGGAGCAGATACGCAGTATTTT. Translating it yields CASSQVSTSGRAGADTQYF.

This clone was detected a few times. The CDR3 protein is CASSRGLSSYNEQFF. The CDR3, as DNA: TGTGCCAGCAGCCGGGGACTGAGCTCCTACAATGAGCAGTTCTTC. V gene TRBV7-2 combines with J gene TRBJ2-1; TRBD2 is a possible D gene (6 bases). The germline gives CDR1 SGHTA, CDR2 FQGNSA. The length of the CDR3 is 15 residues. Trimming cost V 5 bases and J 0 bases, with 11 bases left between them.

This clone has a handful of counts. CDR3 amino acids: CASSLVASGSGEQYF. CDR3 DNA sequence: TGCGCCAGCAGCTTGGTGGCTAGCGGGAGTGGCGAGCAGTACTTC. This rearrangement joins TRBV5-1 to TRBJ2-7, with TRBD2 matching over 10 bases. V shed 0 bases, J shed 6 bases, and the junction held 6 bases outside the gene matches. From germline, CDR1 is SGHRS and CDR2 YFSETQ. This CDR3 has 15 amino acids.

This clone showed up just a few times. The chain joins TRBV7-6 to TRBJ2-2; TRBD1 aligns across 8 bases. Losses at the gene ends were 5 bases for V and 5 bases for J; bases not matched to a gene: 10. The CDR3 length is 16 residues. CDR1 SGHVS and CDR2 FNYEAQ come from the germline V gene. The CDR3 protein is CASSTRDRGGTGELFF. The CDR3 DNA is TGTGCCAGCAGCACACGTGACAGGGGCGGAACCGGGGAGCTGTTTTTT.

The rearrangement uses TRBV7-2 and TRBJ1-4; no firm D call. CDR1 is SGHTA, CDR2 FQGNSA, per germline. CDR3 size: 15 residues. With 0 bases removed from V and 5 bases from J, the gap between germline ends came to 10 bases. The CDR3 DNA sequence: TGTGCCAGCAGCTTAGCGCCAGAAGTAAATGAAAAACTGTTTTTT. This codes for CASSLAPEVNEKLFF. The complete variable domain, with remaining parts taken from reference TRBV7-2 and TRBJ1-4, reads GAGVSQSPSNKVTEKGKDVELRCDPISGHTALYWYRQSLGQGLEFLIYFQGNSAPDKSGLPSDRFSAERTGGSVSTLTIQRTQQEDSAVYLCASSLAPEVNEKLFFGSGTQLSVL.

This clone appeared a few times. The gene calls are TRBV18 and TRBJ2-5, with TRBD2 identical over 9 bases. Germline CDR1 KGHSH, CDR2 LQKENI. This CDR3 contains 16 residues. J lost 1 base, V lost 3 bases, and 6 bases had no gene match. This chain's CDR3 is CASSPAGTSTQETQYF. The CDR3 DNA reads as TGTGCCAGCTCACCCGCCGGGACTAGCACCCAAGAGACCCAGTACTTC.

This clone was seen a handful of times. The J gene is TRBJ2-6, the V gene TRBV7-2; D perhaps matches TRBD1 (5 bases). V lost 5 bases, J lost 0 bases, and 8 bases lay in between. This CDR3 is 15 amino acids long. Per germline, CDR1 SGHTA and CDR2 FQGNSA. The CDR3 coding sequence is TGTGCCAGCAGCGGACACCGCTCTGGGGCCAACGTCCTGACTTTC. Translating it yields CASSGHRSGANVLTF.